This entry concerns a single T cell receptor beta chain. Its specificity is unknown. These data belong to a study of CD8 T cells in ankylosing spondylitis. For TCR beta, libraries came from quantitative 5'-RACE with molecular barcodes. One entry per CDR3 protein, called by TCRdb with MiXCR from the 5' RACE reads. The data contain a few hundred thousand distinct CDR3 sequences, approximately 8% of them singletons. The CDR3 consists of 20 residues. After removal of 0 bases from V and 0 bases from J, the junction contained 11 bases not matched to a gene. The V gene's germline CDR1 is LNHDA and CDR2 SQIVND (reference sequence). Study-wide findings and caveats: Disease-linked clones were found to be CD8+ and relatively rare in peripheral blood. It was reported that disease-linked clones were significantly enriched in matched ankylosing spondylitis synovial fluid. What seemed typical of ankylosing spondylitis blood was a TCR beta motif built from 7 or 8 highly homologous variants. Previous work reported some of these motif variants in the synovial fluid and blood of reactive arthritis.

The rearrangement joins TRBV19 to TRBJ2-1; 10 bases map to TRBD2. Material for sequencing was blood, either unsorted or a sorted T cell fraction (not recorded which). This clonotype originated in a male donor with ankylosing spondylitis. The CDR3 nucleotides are TGTGCCAGTAGTATAGATCTATCGGCTAGCGGGGGTTACTCCTACAATGAGCAGTTCTTC. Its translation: CASSIDLSASGGYSYNEQFF.